This TCR beta chain came from a study of T-cell reconstitution after alpha-beta-depleted transplantation in children. Unique molecular identifiers were incorporated during preparation of the TCRbeta library. TCRdb fed the PCR reads into MiXCR, producing one record per CDR3 protein. The table records roughly 610,000 distinct CDR3 sequences, about 10% of them present only once. Trimming shortened V by 4 bases and J by 5 bases, and 14 bases separated the two germline ends. The CDR3 consists of 14 residues. The germline gives CDR1 MNHEY, CDR2 SVGEGT. In this sample, this clonotype turned up a few times. The chain combines TRBV6-2 or TRBV6-3 with TRBJ2-5, with D perhaps TRBD2 (5 bases). The material was PBMCs from the stem cell graft donor, obtained from the stem cell graft. The clonotype comes from a human donor who donated a stem cell graft to a child with acute myeloid leukemia. The CDR3 loop reads CASSSSSLGETQYF. CDR3 nucleotide sequence: TGTGCCAGCAGTTCTAGCTCCTTAGGGGAGACCCAGTACTTC.